This TCR beta chain appears in the sequencing data of a study of blood T cell repertoires in COVID-19. The table came from immunoSEQ multiplex PCR; TCRdb's copy has only in-frame clones and leaves some out. The profile shows approximately 210,000 clones, roughly 76% of them singletons. V shed 1 base and J shed 11 bases, with 14 bases lying between them. Per the germline V gene, CDR1 is LGHNA and CDR2 is YSLEER. CDR3 size: 13 residues. This sequence originates from a human donor in a cohort sampled during active COVID-19. The sample taken for sequencing was peripheral blood. The chain is built from TRBV4-3 and TRBJ1-1; D perhaps matches TRBD1 (5 bases). This chain's CDR3 is CASSQGAGFSAFF. The CDR3 DNA is TGCGCCAGCAGCCAAGGCGCAGGGTTTTCGGCTTTCTTT.